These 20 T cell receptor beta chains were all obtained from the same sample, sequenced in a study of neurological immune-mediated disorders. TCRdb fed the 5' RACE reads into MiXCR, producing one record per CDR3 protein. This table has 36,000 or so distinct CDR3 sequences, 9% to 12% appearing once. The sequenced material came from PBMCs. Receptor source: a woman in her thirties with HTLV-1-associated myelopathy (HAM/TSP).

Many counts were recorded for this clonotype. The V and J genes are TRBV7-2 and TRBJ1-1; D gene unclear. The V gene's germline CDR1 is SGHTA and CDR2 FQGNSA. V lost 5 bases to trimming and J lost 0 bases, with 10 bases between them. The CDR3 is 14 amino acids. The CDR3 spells CASSLQLMNTEAFF. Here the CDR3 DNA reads TGTGCCAGCAGCCTCCAGCTGATGAACACTGAAGCTTTCTTT.

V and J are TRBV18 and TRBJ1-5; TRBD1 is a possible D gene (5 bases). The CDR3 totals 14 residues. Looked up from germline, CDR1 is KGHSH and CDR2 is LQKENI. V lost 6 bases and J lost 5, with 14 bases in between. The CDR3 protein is CASSAGTRDQPQHF. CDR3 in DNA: TGTGCCAGCTCCGCCGGGACTCGGGATCAGCCCCAGCATTTT.

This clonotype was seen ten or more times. In nucleotides, the CDR3 is TGTGCCATCAGTGGGGGGGGGGTCAATGAGCAGTTCTTC. Its protein is CAISGGGVNEQFF. V gene TRBV10-3 combines with J gene TRBJ2-1; 7 bases align to TRBD2. This CDR3 spans 13 amino acids. In germline, CDR1 is ENHRY, CDR2 SYGVKD. Trimming cost V 4 bases and J 6 bases; bases outside gene matches: 3.

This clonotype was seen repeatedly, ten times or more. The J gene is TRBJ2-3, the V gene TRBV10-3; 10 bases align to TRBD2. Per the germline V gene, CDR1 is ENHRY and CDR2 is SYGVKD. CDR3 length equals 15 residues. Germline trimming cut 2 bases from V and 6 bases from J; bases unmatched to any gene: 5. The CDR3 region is CAISESGGARDTQYF. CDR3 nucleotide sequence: TGTGCCATCAGTGAGAGCGGGGGGGCCAGGGATACGCAGTATTTT.

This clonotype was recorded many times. The CDR3 reads CAWSVRWPGELFF. CDR3 DNA: TGTGCCTGGAGTGTACGATGGCCCGGGGAGCTGTTTTTT. This chain connects TRBV30 to TRBJ2-2; no reliable D call. The length of the CDR3 is 13 residues. The germline V gene encodes CDR1 GTSNPN and CDR2 SVGIG (reference sequence). Trimming removed 0 bases from V and 6 bases from J, with 8 bases in between.

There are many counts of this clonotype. Written as DNA, the CDR3 is TGTGCCAGCAGCCCCCCCCCGAGCGGGGGACCGAACACCGGGGAGCTGTTTTTT. Its protein is CASSPPPSGGPNTGELFF. V and J are TRBV6-6 and TRBJ2-2, with 8 bases aligning to TRBD2. The V segment lost 6 bases and the J segment 0 bases; nucleotides outside the gene matches: 12. Germline CDR1 reads MNHNY; CDR2 reads SVGAGI (reference sequence). There are 18 residues in the CDR3.

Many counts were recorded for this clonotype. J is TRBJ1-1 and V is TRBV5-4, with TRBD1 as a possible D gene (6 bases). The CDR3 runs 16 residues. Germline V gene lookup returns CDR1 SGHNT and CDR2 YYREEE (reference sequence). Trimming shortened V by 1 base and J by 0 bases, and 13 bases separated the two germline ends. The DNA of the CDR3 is TGTGCCAGCAGCTTGATGTTCAGGGGATTGAACACTGAAGCTTTCTTT. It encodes CASSLMFRGLNTEAFF. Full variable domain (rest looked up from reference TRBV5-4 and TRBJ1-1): ETGVTQSPTHLIKTRGQQVTLRCSSQSGHNTVSWYQQALGQGPQFIFQYYREEENGRGNFPPRFSGLQFPNYSSELNVNALELDDSALYLCASSLMFRGLNTEAFFGQGTRLTVV.

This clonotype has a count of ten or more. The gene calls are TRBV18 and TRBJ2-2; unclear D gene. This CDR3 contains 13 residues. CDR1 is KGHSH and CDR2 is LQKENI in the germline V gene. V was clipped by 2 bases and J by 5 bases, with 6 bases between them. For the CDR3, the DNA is TGTGCCAGCTCACCAATATGGACCGGGGAGCTGTTTTTT. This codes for CASSPIWTGELFF.

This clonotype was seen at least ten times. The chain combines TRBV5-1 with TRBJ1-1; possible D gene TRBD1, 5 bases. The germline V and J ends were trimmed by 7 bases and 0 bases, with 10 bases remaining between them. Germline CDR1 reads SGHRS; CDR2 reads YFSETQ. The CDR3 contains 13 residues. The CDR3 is CASDSDLNTEAFF. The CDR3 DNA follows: TGCGCCAGCGACAGTGACTTGAACACTGAAGCTTTCTTT.

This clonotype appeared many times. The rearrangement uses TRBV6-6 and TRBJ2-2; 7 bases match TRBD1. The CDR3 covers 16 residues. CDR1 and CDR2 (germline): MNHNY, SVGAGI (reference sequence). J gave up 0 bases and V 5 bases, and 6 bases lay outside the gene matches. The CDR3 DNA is TGTGCCAGCAGTAACCGACAGGGTACGAACACCGGGGAGCTGTTTTTT. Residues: CASSNRQGTNTGELFF.

The CDR3 is CASSLYPGGVYEQYF. The CDR3 DNA sequence: TGTGCCAGCAGCTTATACCCAGGCGGGGTCTACGAGCAGTACTTC. The chain is built from TRBV11-2 and TRBJ2-7, with a tentative D call TRBD2 (6 bases). This CDR3 comprises 15 residues. The V gene's germline CDR1 is SGHAT and CDR2 FQNNGV. Trimming pared 2 bases from V and 3 bases from J, leaving 14 bases between.

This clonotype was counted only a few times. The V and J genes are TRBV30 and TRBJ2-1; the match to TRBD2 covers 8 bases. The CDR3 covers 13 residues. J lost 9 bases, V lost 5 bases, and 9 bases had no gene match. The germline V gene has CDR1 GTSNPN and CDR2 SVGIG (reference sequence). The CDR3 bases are TGTGCCTGGCATACCGGGGGGGCCGGTGAGCAGTTCTTC. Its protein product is CAWHTGGAGEQFF. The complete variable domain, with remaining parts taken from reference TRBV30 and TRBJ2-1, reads SQTIHQWPATLVQPVGSPLSLECTVEGTSNPNLYWYRQAAGRGLQLLFYSVGIGQISSEVPQNLSASRPQDRQFILSSKKLLLSDSGFYLCAWHTGGAGEQFFGPGTRLTVL.

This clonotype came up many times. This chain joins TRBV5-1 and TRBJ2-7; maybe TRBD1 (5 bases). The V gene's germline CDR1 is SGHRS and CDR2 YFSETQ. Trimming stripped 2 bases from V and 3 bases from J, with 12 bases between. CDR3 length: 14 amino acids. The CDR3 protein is CASSLGASYYEQYF. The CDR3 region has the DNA TGCGCCAGCAGCTTAGGGGCCAGCTACTACGAGCAGTACTTC.

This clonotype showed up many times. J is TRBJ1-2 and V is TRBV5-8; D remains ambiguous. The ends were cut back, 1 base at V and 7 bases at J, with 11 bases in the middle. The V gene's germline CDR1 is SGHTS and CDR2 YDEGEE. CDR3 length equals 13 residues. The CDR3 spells CASSLTNAGGYTF. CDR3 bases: TGTGCCAGCAGCTTGACAAATGCGGGTGGCTACACCTTC.

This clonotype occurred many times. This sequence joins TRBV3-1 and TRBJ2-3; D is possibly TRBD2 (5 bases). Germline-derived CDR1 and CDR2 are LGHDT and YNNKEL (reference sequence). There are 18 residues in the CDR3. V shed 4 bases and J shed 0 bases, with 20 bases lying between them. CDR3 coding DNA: TGTGCCAGCAGCCCCCCGTCGTCGGGGAAGACTAGCACAGATACGCAGTATTTT. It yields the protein CASSPPSSGKTSTDTQYF.

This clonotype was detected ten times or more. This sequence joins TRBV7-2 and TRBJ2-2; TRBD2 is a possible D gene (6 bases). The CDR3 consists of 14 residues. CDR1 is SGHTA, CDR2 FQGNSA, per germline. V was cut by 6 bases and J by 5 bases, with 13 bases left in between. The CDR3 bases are TGTGCCAGCAGGGAAGGGCGGGATACCGGGGAGCTGTTTTTT. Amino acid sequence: CASREGRDTGELFF.

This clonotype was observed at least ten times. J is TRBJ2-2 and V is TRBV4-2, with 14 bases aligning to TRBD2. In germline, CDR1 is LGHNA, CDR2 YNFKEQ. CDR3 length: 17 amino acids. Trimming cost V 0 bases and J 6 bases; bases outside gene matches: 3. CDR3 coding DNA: TGTGCCAGCAGCCAAGAAGGACTAGCGGGGGGCCCCGGGGAGCTGTTTTTT. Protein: CASSQEGLAGGPGELFF.

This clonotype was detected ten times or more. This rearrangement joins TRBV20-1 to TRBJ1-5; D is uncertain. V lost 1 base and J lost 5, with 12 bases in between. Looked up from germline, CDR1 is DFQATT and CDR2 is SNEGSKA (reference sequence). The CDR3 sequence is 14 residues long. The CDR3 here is CSARGEEEYQPQHF. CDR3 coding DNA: TGCAGTGCTAGAGGCGAGGAGGAATATCAGCCCCAGCATTTT.

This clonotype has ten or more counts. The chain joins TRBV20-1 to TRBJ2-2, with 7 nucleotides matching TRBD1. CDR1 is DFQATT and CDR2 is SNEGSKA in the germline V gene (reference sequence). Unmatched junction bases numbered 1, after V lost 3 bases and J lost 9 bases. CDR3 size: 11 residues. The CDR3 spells CSARTGWELFF. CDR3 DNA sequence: TGCAGTGCTAGGACAGGGTGGGAGCTGTTTTTT.

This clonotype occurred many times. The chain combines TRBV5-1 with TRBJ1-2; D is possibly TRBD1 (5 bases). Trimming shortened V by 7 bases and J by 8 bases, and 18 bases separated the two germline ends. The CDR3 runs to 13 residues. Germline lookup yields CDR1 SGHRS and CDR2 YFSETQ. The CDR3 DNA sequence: TGCGCCAGCGCCACCGGGGGATTATTAGGCTACACCTTC. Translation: CASATGGLLGYTF.